One sample yielded the 15 T cell receptor beta chains listed below, sequenced in a study of cytomegalovirus exposure and HLA in healthy donors. PCR involved 60 Vbeta and 13 Jbeta primers. The repertoire was sequenced with immunoSEQ multiplex PCR; TCRdb's copy has only in-frame clones and lacks some. The data contain 180,000 or so clones, 80% to 90% of them singletons. Sequencing input: PBMCs. Receptors originate from a man younger than 35 in good health and CMV-seropositive.

The chain joins TRBV27 to TRBJ1-2; weak D call: TRBD1 (6 bases). CDR1 is MNHEY, CDR2 SMNVEV, per germline (reference sequence). CDR3 length: 15 amino acids. With 5 bases removed from V and 0 bases from J, the gap between germline ends came to 13 bases. The CDR3 sequence: CASSPRDTSNYGYTF. CDR3 bases: TGTGCCAGCAGTCCCCGGGACACTTCTAACTATGGCTACACCTTC.

This chain connects TRBV29-1 to TRBJ1-1; 7 bases line up with TRBD1. Germline CDR1 SQVTM, CDR2 ANQGSEA. The length of the CDR3 is 12 residues. V lost 4 bases, J lost 11 bases, and 10 bases stayed unmatched. CDR3 bases: TGCAGCGTTGCCCGACAGGGTACGATGGCTTTCTTT. Amino acids: CSVARQGTMAFF.

This clone showed up just a few times. The V call is TRBV19, the J call TRBJ1-5; possibly TRBD1 for D (5 bases). Germline V CDR1 and CDR2: LNHDA, SQIVND (reference sequence). The V end was cut by 4 bases, the J end by 0 bases, with 7 bases between. The CDR3 is 14 amino acids. The chain's CDR3 is CASSKGYSNQPQHF. CDR3 in DNA: TGTGCCAGTAGTAAGGGGTATAGCAATCAGCCCCAGCATTTT.

The chain joins TRBV5-1 to TRBJ1-1, with 8 bases fitting TRBD1. V was pared by 6 bases and J by 0 bases, with 7 bases of the junction left unmatched. The CDR3 has 15 amino acids. Germline V lookup: CDR1 SGHRS, CDR2 YFSETQ. The CDR3 here is CASMRSGGLNTEAFF. CDR3 DNA sequence: TGCGCCAGCATGAGGTCAGGGGGCTTGAACACTGAAGCTTTCTTT.

V usage is TRBV7-6 and J usage is TRBJ2-3; 8 bases are a match to TRBD1. This CDR3 is built from 15 residues. CDR1 SGHVS and CDR2 FNYEAQ come from the germline V gene. J gave up 0 bases and V 5 bases, and 4 bases lay outside the gene matches. The CDR3 coding sequence is TGTGCCAGCAGCACCCGACAGGGGAGCACAGATACGCAGTATTTT. Its translation: CASSTRQGSTDTQYF.

This clone appeared a single time. The chain links TRBV2 to TRBJ2-7; D is ambiguous. Trimming took 0 bases from V and 7 from J, leaving 4 bases between them. CDR3 size: 11 residues. Germline loops: CDR1 SNHLY, CDR2 FYNNEI. As DNA, the CDR3 is TGTGCCAGCAGTGAAGCCGGGGAGCAGTACTTC. As protein: CASSEAGEQYF.

The gene calls are TRBV19 and TRBJ2-3, with 11 bases lining up with TRBD2. Germline trimming cut 1 base from V and 0 bases from J; bases unmatched to any gene: 6. CDR3 length equals 18 residues. Germline V gene data show CDR1 as LNHDA and CDR2 as SQIVND (reference sequence). CDR3 nucleotides: TGTGCCAGTAGTATAGGGGCTAGCGGGGGGTCTAGCACAGATACGCAGTATTTT. Amino acids: CASSIGASGGSSTDTQYF.

V and J are TRBV19 and TRBJ2-7, with 9 bases matching TRBD1. This CDR3 has 15 amino acids. CDR1 and CDR2 (germline): LNHDA, SQIVND (reference sequence). V shed 8 bases, J shed 2 bases, and the junction held 10 bases outside the gene matches. CDR3 sequence reads: CASALQGTGPYEQYF. The CDR3 nucleotides read TGTGCCAGTGCTTTACAGGGGACAGGGCCCTACGAGCAGTACTTC.

This clone turned up a few times. The CDR3 nucleotides are TGTGCCAGCAAGGAGACAGGGGGTTCACCCCTCCACTTT. Translation gives CASKETGGSPLHF. This chain joins TRBV2 and TRBJ1-6; 9 nucleotides align to TRBD1. This CDR3 spans 13 amino acids. Germline trimming cut 7 bases from V and 9 bases from J; bases unmatched to any gene: 4. The germline gives CDR1 SNHLY, CDR2 FYNNEI.

This sequence joins TRBV10-2 and TRBJ2-7; TRBD2 matches at 11 bases. CDR3 size: 15 residues. Germline V gene data show CDR1 as WSHSY and CDR2 as SAAADI. The J segment lost 0 bases and the V segment lost 6 bases, leaving 4 bases of the junction unmatched. CDR3 nucleotides: TGCGCCAGCAGAATAGCGGGGGGGAGCTCCTACGAGCAGTACTTC. Translated, it gives CASRIAGGSSYEQYF.

V gene TRBV6-1 combines with J gene TRBJ1-4; possible D gene TRBD1, 5 bases. The germline CDR1 and CDR2 sequences are MNHNS and SASEGT. Trimming stripped 2 bases from V and 11 bases from J, with 18 bases between. This CDR3 is 15 amino acids long. The CDR3 DNA reads TGTGCCAGCAGTGAAATAGGGACTGGATCTACTAAACTGTTTTTT. It codes for CASSEIGTGSTKLFF.

This sequence joins TRBV5-1 and TRBJ2-5; D is undetermined. This CDR3 is 13 amino acids long. CDR1 is SGHRS, CDR2 YFSETQ, per germline. Deletions cut 0 bases from V and 2 bases from J, with 5 bases between. The CDR3 loop is CASSLGRQETQYF. CDR3 coding DNA: TGCGCCAGCAGCTTGGGTAGACAAGAGACCCAGTACTTC.

The chain carries TRBV2 and TRBJ1-1, with D possibly TRBD1 on 5 matching bases. CDR3 length equals 12 residues. The germline V gene has CDR1 SNHLY and CDR2 FYNNEI. V was clipped by 6 bases and J by 7 bases, with 12 bases between them. CDR3 residues: CASSSGMGEAFF. The CDR3 DNA reads TGTGCCAGCAGCTCAGGGATGGGTGAAGCTTTCTTT.

This clone was observed a handful of times. The chain carries TRBV6-5 and TRBJ2-1; TRBD1 is a possible D gene (5 bases). The V and J ends lost 2 bases and 9 bases respectively, with 8 bases between them. The CDR3 runs to 12 residues. Germline V gives CDR1 MNHEY, CDR2 SVGAGI. The CDR3 region has the DNA TGTGCCAGCAGTTACGGGGCCCCTGAGCAGTTCTTC. It yields the protein CASSYGAPEQFF.

This chain connects TRBV9 to TRBJ1-2, with TRBD1 identical over 7 bases. CDR1 is SGDLS, CDR2 YYNGEE, per germline. V shed 0 bases and J 8 bases; nucleotides not matched to a gene: 7. The CDR3 has 14 amino acids. The CDR3 DNA sequence: TGTGCCAGCAGCGTAGACAGGGGCATAAGAGGCTACACCTTC. It is translated as CASSVDRGIRGYTF.